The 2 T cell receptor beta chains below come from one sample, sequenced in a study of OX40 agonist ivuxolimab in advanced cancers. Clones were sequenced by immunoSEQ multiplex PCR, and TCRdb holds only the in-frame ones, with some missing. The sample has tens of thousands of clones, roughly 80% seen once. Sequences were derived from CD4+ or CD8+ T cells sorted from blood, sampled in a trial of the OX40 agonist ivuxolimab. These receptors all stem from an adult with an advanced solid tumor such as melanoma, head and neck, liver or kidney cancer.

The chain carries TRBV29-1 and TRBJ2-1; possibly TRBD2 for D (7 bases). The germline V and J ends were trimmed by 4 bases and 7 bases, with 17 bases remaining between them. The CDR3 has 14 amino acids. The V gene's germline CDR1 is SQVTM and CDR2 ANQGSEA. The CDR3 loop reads CSVAGGGGRNEQFF. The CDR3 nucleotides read TGCAGCGTTGCAGGAGGGGGGGGCAGGAATGAGCAGTTCTTC.

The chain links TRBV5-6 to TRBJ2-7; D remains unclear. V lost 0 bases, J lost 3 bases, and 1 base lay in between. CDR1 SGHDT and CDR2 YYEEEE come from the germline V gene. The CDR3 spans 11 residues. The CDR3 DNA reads TGTGCCAGCAGCTTGGGCTACGAGCAGTACTTC. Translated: CASSLGYEQYF.